This record concerns one T cell receptor beta chain sequence. Germline V gene lookup returns CDR1 LNHDA and CDR2 SQIVND (reference sequence). The CDR3 is 16 amino acids. After removal of 6 bases from V and 3 bases from J, the junction contained 7 bases not matched to a gene. During active infection, Seattle patients enrolled and were then monitored through disease. The source of the sample is a study of blood T cell repertoires in COVID-19. Turning to the study itself: COVID-19 samples, acute and convalescent, were from the United States, Italy and Spain.

Per the original data handling: Nucleated cell number was recorded as an estimate derived from reference gene primer amplification. Assay: immunoSEQ multiplex PCR; the TCRdb copy retains only in-frame clones and omits some. The V and J calls and clone size come from that table; D and trimming were worked out from the DNA. The profile shows 410,000 or so clones, 89% of them singletons. The chain is built from TRBV19 and TRBJ2-1; 11 bases align to TRBD2. This TCR came from a woman aged 40 to 49 with COVID-19, enrolled during active disease. Sequences were obtained from peripheral blood. The CDR3 sequence: CASSHLGTSGYNEQFF. DNA for the CDR3: TGTGCCAGTAGCCATTTGGGGACTAGCGGCTACAATGAGCAGTTCTTC.